This T cell receptor beta chain was observed in a study of blood T cell repertoires in COVID-19. Across the whole study: The United States, Italy and Spain provided the acute and convalescent COVID-19 samples.

Data came from immunoSEQ multiplex PCR; TCRdb stores just in-frame clones and leaves some out. Of some 80,000 clones listed, roughly three quarters are singletons. During active infection, Seattle patients enrolled and were then monitored through disease. The origin of this receptor is a man aged 55 to 70 with COVID-19, enrolled during active disease. The specimen sequenced was peripheral blood.

CDR3 region: CASSIIQASGYTF. The CDR3 DNA follows: TGTGCCAGTAGTATAATCCAGGCCAGTGGCTACACCTTC. The V and J genes are TRBV19 and TRBJ1-2; D gene ambiguous. CDR1 is LNHDA and CDR2 is SQIVND in the germline V gene (reference sequence). Between the trimmed V and J ends, which lost 2 bases and 7 bases, there was a span of 11 bases. The CDR3 has 13 amino acids. Full variable domain (remainder filled in from reference TRBV19 and TRBJ1-2): DGGITQSPKYLFRKEGQNVTLSCEQNLNHDAMYWYRQDPGQGLRLIYYSQIVNDFQKGDIAEGYSVSREKKESFPLTVTSAQKNPTAFYLCASSIIQASGYTFGSGTRLTVV.